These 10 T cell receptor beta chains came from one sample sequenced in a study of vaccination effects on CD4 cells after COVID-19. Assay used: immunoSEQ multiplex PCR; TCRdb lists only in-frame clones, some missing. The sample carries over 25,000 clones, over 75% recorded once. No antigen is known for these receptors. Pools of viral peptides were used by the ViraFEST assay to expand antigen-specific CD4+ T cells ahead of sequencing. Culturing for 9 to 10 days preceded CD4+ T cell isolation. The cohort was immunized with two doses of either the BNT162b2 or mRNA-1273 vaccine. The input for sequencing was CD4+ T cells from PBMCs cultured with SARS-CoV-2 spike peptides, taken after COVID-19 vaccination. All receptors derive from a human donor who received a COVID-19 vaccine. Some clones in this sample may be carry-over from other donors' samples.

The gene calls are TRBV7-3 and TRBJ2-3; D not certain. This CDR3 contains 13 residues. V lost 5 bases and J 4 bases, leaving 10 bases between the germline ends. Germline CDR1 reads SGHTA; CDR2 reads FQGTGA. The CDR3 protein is CASSKYTADTQYF. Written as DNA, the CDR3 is TGTGCCAGCAGCAAGTATACGGCAGATACGCAGTATTTT. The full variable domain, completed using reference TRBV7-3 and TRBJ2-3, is GAGVSQTPSNKVTEKGKYVELRCDPISGHTALYWYRQSLGQGPEFLIYFQGTGAADDSGLPNDRFFAVRPEGSVSTLKIQRTERGDSAVYLCASSKYTADTQYFGPGTRLTVL.

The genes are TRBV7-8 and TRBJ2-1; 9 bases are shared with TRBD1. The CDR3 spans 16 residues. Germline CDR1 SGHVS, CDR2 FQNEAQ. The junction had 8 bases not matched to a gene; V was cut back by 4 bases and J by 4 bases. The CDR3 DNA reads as TGTGCCAGCAGCTCCTCCGGACAGGGGCCTTACAATGAGCAGTTCTTC. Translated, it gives CASSSSGQGPYNEQFF.

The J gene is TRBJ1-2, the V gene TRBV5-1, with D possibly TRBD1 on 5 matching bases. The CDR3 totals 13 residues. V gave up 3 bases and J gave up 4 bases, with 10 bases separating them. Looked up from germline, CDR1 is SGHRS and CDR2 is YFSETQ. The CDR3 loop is CASSSRGGYGYTF. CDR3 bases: TGCGCCAGCAGCTCTCGGGGGGGCTATGGCTACACCTTC. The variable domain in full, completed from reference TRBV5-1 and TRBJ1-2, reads KAGVTQTPRYLIKTRGQQVTLSCSPISGHRSVSWYQQTPGQGLQFLFEYFSETQRNKGNFPGRFSGRQFSNSRSEMNVSTLELGDSALYLCASSSRGGYGYTFGSGTRLTVV.

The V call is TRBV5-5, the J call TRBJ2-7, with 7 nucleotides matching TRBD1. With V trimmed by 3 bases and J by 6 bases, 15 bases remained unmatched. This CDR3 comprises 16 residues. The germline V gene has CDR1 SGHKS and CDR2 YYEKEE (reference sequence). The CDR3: CASSSRLTGSVVEQYV. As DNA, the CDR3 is TGTGCCAGCAGCTCGAGATTGACAGGGTCCGTAGTCGAGCAGTACGTC.

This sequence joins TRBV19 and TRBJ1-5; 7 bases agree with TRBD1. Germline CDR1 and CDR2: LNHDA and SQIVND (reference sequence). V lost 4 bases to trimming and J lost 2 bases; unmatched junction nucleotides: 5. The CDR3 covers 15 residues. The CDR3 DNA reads TGTGCCAGTAGTAAGCGACAGGGAGGCAATCAGCCCCAGCATTTT. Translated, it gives CASSKRQGGNQPQHF.

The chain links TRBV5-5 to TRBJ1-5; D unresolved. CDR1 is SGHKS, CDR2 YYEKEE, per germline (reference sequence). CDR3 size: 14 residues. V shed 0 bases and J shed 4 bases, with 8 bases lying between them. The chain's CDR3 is CASSLERENQPQHF. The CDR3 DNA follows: TGTGCCAGCAGCTTGGAACGGGAGAATCAGCCCCAGCATTTT.

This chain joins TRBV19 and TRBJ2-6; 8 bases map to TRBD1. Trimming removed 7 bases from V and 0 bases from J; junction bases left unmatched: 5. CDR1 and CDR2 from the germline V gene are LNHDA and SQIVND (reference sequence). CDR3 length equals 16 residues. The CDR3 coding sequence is TGTGCCAGTATCCAGGGGGCTTTCTCTGGGGCCAACGTCCTGACTTTC. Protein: CASIQGAFSGANVLTF.

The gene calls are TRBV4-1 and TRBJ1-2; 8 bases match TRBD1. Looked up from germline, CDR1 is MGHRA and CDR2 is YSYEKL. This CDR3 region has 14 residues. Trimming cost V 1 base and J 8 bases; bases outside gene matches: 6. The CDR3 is CASSQVQGDKGYTF. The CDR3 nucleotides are TGCGCCAGCAGCCAAGTACAGGGGGATAAGGGCTACACCTTC.

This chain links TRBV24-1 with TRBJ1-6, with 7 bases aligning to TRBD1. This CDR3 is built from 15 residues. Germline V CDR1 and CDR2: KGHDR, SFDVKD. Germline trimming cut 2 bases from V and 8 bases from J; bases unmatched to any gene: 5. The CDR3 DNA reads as TGTGCCACCAGTGATTCCCAGGGGACAGATTCACCCCTCCACTTT. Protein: CATSDSQGTDSPLHF.

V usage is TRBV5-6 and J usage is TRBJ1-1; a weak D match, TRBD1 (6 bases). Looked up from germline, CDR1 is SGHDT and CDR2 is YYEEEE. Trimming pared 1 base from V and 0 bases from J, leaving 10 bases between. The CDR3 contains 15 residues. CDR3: CASSLLWGLNTEAFF. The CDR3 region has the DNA TGTGCCAGCAGCTTGTTATGGGGGCTGAACACTGAAGCTTTCTTT.